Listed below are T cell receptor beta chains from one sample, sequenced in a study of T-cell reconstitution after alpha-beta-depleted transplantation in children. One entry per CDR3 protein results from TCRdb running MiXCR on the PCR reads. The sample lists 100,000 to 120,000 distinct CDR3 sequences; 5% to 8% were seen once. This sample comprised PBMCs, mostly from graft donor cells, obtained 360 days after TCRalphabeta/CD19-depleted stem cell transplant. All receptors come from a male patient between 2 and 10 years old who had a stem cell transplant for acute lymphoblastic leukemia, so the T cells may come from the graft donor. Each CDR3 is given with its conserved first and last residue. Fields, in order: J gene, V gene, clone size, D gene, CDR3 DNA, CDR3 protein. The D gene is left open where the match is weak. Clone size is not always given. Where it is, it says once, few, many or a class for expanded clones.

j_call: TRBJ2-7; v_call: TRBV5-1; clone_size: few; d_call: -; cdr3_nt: TGCGCCAGCAGCTTATGGACTTCTTCCTACGAGCAGTACTTC; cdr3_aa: CASSLWTSSYEQYF
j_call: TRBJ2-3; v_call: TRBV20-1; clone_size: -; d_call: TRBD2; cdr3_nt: TGCAGTGCTCGGGACTACATGAGCACAGATACGCAGTATTTT; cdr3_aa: CSARDYMSTDTQYF
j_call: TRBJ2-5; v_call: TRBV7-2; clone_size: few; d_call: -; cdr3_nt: TGTGCCAGCAGCCCGGGGTTTTACCGGAGGCGGGAGACCCAGTACTTC; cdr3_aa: CASSPGFYRRRETQYF
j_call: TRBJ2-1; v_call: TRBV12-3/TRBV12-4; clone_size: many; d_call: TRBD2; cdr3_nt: TGTGCCAGCAGTTTAGTGTCGACTAGCGGGAGGGGTAATGAGCAGTTCTTC; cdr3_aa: CASSLVSTSGRGNEQFF
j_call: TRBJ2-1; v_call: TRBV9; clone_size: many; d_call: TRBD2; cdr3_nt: TGTGCCAGCAGCGTTCGACTAGCACGGGCCAATGAGCAGTTCTTC; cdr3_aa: CASSVRLARANEQFF
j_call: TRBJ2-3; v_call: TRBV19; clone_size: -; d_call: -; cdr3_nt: TGTGCCAGTAGTATAAGACAATCTAGCACAGATACGCAGTATTTT; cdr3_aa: CASSIRQSSTDTQYF
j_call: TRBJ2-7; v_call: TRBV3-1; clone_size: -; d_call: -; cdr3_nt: TGTGCCAGCAGCCAAGGGAACAGGAACGAGCAGTACTTC; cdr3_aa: CASSQGNRNEQYF
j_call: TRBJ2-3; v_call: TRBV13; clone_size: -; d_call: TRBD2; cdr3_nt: TGTGCCAGCAGCTTAATGACTAGCAACACAGATACGCAGTATTTT; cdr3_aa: CASSLMTSNTDTQYF
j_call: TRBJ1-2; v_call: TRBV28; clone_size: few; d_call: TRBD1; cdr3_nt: TGTGCCAGCAGTTTATTGAAGGGGGCGCAAGGCTACACCTTC; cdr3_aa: CASSLLKGAQGYTF
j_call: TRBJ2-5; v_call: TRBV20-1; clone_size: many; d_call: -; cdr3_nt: TGCAGTTCCAAAGCGGGTCCACAAGAGACCCAGTACTTC; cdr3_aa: CSSKAGPQETQYF
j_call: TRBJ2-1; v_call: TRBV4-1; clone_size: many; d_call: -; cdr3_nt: TGCGCCAGCAGCCTCTTAACCCATCCGGCGGGGTCCTACAATGAGCAGTTCTTC; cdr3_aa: CASSLLTHPAGSYNEQFF
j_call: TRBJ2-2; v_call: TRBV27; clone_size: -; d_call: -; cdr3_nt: TGTGCCAGCAGCCTTATCGTCGGGGGACACACCGGGGAGCTGTTTTTT; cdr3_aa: CASSLIVGGHTGELFF
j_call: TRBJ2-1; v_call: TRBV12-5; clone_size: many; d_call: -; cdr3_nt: TGTGCTAGTGGTTCCGGACTAAGCTCCTACAATGAGCAGTTCTTC; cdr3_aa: CASGSGLSSYNEQFF
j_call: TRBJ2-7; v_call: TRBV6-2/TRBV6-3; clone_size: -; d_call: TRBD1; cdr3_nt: TGTGCCAGCAGGACAGGGAGAGACGAGCAGTACTTC; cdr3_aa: CASRTGRDEQYF
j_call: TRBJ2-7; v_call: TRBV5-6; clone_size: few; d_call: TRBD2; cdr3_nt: TGTGCCAGCTGCGGGGGACTAGCGCGCCGCGAGCAGTACTTC; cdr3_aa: CASCGGLARREQYF
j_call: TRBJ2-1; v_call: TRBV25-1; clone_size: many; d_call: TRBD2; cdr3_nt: TGTGCCAGCAGTGAATCATGGACTAGCGGGAGTGCTCACAAGGTCAATGAGCAGTTCTTC; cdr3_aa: CASSESWTSGSAHKVNEQFF
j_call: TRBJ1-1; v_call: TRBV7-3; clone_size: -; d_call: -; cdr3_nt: TGTGCCAGCAGAGGGGACGGCGAGACTGAAGCTTTCTTT; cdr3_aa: CASRGDGETEAFF
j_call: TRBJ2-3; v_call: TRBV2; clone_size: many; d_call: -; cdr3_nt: TGTGCCAGCACCATTGACACCCGAGGCGGCACAGATACGCAGTATTTT; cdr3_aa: CASTIDTRGGTDTQYF
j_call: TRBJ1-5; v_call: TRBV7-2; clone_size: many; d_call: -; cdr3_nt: TGTGCCAGCAGCCCTAGGGTCTTCAGGGGCAATCAGCCCCAGCATTTT; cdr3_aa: CASSPRVFRGNQPQHF
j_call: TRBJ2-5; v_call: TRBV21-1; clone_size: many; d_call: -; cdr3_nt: TGTGCCAGCAAGCGGGGTTCCCAAGAGACCCAGTACTTC; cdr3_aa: CASKRGSQETQYF
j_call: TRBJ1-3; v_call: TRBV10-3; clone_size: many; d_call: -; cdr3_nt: TGTGCCATCCCGAGAGGAAACACCATATATTTT; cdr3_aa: CAIPRGNTIYF
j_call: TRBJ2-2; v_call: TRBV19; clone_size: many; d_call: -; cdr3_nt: TGTGCCAGTAGTAAGGGTACCGGGGAGCTGTTTTTT; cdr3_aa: CASSKGTGELFF
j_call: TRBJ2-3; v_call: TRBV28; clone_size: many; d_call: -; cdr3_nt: TGTGCCAGCAGTTTGATGTCAGATACGCAGTATTTT; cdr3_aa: CASSLMSDTQYF
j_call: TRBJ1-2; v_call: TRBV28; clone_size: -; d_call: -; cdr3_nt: TGTGCCAGCAGTTATCGGGGGGACGCCATCTATGGCTACACCTTC; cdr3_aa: CASSYRGDAIYGYTF
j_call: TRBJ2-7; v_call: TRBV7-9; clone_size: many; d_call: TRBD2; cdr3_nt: TGTGCCAGCAGCTCTTTAGCGGGGCCCTACGAGCAGTACTTC; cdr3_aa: CASSSLAGPYEQYF
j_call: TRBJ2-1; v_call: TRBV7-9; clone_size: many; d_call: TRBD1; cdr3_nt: TGTGCCAGCAGCTACGGACAGGGGGAAGTGAATGAGCAGTTCTTC; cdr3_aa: CASSYGQGEVNEQFF
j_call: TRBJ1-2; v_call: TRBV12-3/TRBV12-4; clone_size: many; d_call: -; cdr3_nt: TGTGCCAGCAGTTTTGGGCTCTATGGCTACACCTTC; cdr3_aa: CASSFGLYGYTF
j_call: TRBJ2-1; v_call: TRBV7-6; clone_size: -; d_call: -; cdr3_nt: TGTGCCAGCAGTCGGACCCCTGGGCGGTCGGGGAATGAGCAGTTCTTC; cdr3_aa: CASSRTPGRSGNEQFF
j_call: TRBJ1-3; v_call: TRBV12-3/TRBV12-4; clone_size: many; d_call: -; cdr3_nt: TGTGCCAGCAGTTTAATGGGGGCGGATGGAAACACCATATATTTT; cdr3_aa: CASSLMGADGNTIYF
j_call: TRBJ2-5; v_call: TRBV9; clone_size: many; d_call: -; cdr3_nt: TGTGCCAGCAGCGTAGATGGTCCGGGTTGGAAGACCCAGTACTTC; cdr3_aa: CASSVDGPGWKTQYF